The 15 T cell receptor beta chains reported below all come from one sample, sequenced in a study of Graves' ophthalmopathy and Graves' hyperthyroidism. Transcripts of RNA were the source for amplifying TCR beta CDR3 regions. HTBI primers were employed in first-round RT-PCR, then a second-round multiplex PCR followed. MiXCR, applied by TCRdb to the multiplex PCR reads, yields one record per CDR3 protein. The data contain almost 750,000 distinct CDR3 sequences, 40% of them singletons. Sequencing was carried out using peripheral blood. These receptors all come from an adult man with Graves' ophthalmopathy.

This clonotype came up a few times. The gene calls are TRBV5-8 and TRBJ1-2; unclear D gene. Trimming took off 6 bases at V and 4 bases at J, with 16 bases between the two ends. The CDR3 spans 14 residues. Germline-derived CDR1 and CDR2 are SGHTS and YDEGEE. The CDR3 sequence is CASTTYDGSYGYTF. DNA for the CDR3: TGTGCCAGCACCACATATGACGGCTCCTATGGCTACACCTTC.

V is TRBV14 and J is TRBJ1-5; no clear D. V dropped 4 bases and J dropped 0 bases, with 7 bases sitting between them. The CDR3 contains 14 residues. Germline V gene data show CDR1 as SGHDN and CDR2 as FVKESK. The CDR3 DNA reads TGTGCCAGCAGCCCCTTCGGTAGCAATCAGCCCCAGCATTTT. Protein sequence: CASSPFGSNQPQHF.

The table lists this clonotype with a few counts. J is TRBJ2-1 and V is TRBV7-2; the match to TRBD1 covers 8 bases. This CDR3 spans 13 amino acids. V was clipped by 3 bases and J by 15 bases; unmatched bases: 10. From germline, CDR1 is SGHTA and CDR2 FQGNSA. CDR3 sequence: CASSFSGQGATFF. As DNA, the CDR3 is TGTGCCAGCAGCTTCTCAGGACAGGGTGCAACGTTCTTC.

This clonotype showed up just a few times. The V call is TRBV12-3 or TRBV12-4, the J call TRBJ2-6, with D possibly being TRBD2 (5 bases). This CDR3 contains 13 residues. The V and J ends lost 5 bases and 5 bases respectively, with 7 bases between them. The CDR3 coding sequence is TGTGCCAGCAGTGAGGGCAGGGCCAACGTCCTGACTTTC. This codes for CASSEGRANVLTF.

Concerning this clonotype itself: This may be a read error, as it is one base from a much larger clone. Here the CDR3 reads CASRKMTGLGQTQYF. The CDR3 DNA is TGTGCCAGCAGGAAGATGACAGGTCTGGGGCAGACCCAGTACTTC. The chain joins TRBV10-3 to TRBJ2-5; D possibly corresponds to TRBD1 (6 bases). CDR1 and CDR2 from the germline V gene are ENHRY and SYGVKD. Trimming stripped 10 bases from V and 6 bases from J, with 24 bases between. This CDR3 spans 15 amino acids.

At least ten counts were recorded for this clonotype. The chain couples TRBV7-9 to TRBJ2-5; D is possibly TRBD2 (6 bases). Germline loops: CDR1 SEHNR, CDR2 FQNEAQ (reference sequence). With 1 base removed from V and 1 base from J, the gap between germline ends came to 7 bases. This CDR3 comprises 14 residues. The CDR3 coding sequence is TGTGCCAGCAGCTTAGAACTAGCCCAAGAGACCCAGTACTTC. Encoded protein: CASSLELAQETQYF.

This chain uses TRBV25-1 with TRBJ1-1, with D possibly TRBD1 on 6 matching bases. V lost 1 base to trimming and J lost 5 bases, with 14 bases between them. The CDR3 is 15 residues long. Germline V lookup: CDR1 MGHDK, CDR2 SYGVNS. The CDR3 spells CASSELGGGGTEAFF. In nucleotides, the CDR3 is TGTGCCAGCAGTGAATTGGGGGGCGGAGGTACTGAAGCTTTCTTT.

The chain has TRBV29-1 and TRBJ2-7; perhaps D is TRBD1 or TRBD2 (5 bases each). Germline V CDR1 and CDR2: SQVTM, ANQGSEA. Trimming cost V 8 bases and J 0 bases, with 14 bases left between them. This CDR3 comprises 13 residues. The DNA of the CDR3 is TGCAGCAGTGACCGGGGCAGCTCCTACGAGCAGTACTTC. It codes for CSSDRGSSYEQYF.

V usage is TRBV5-6 and J usage is TRBJ1-2; 7 nucleotides line up with TRBD1. Germline V gives CDR1 SGHDT, CDR2 YYEEEE. CDR3 length equals 15 residues. V lost 0 bases, J lost 6 bases, and 8 bases stayed unmatched. Written as DNA, the CDR3 is TGTGCCAGCAGCTTGGCTTTGTGGACAGGAGATGGCTACACCTTC. It yields the protein CASSLALWTGDGYTF.

The chain couples TRBV15 to TRBJ1-2, with 10 bases fitting TRBD1. This CDR3 spans 16 amino acids. Germline V gene data show CDR1 as LNHNV and CDR2 as YYDKDF (reference sequence). The V and J ends lost 1 base and 8 bases, in that order; junction bases with no gene match: 10. The CDR3 DNA sequence: TGTGCCACCAGCAGAGTGAGGCGGGACAGGGGCCTGGGCTACACCTTC. Translated: CATSRVRRDRGLGYTF.

This chain links TRBV25-1 with TRBJ1-2, with a weak D call TRBD1 (5 bases). The length of the CDR3 is 14 residues. With 5 bases removed from V and 4 bases from J, the gap between germline ends came to 14 bases. CDR1 MGHDK and CDR2 SYGVNS come from the germline V gene. The CDR3 region has the DNA TGTGCCAGCAGTTTATCGGGGGAGCGCTATGGCTACACCTTC. Amino acid sequence: CASSLSGERYGYTF.

V usage is TRBV2 and J usage is TRBJ2-7; D might be TRBD1 or TRBD2, each matching 5 bases. Per germline, CDR1 SNHLY and CDR2 FYNNEI. The CDR3 totals 15 residues. V was clipped by 0 bases and J by 2 bases, with 11 bases between them. The CDR3 DNA reads as TGTGCCAGCAGTGAAGCCTCCGGGACCACCTACGAGCAGTACTTC. This encodes CASSEASGTTYEQYF.

Notes on this clonotype: Sequence at one end of the junction differs from germline and may be a read error. Here the CDR3 reads CASSPGQGGFGQPQHF. In DNA form, the CDR3 reads TGTGCTAGCAGCCCCGGACAGGGGGGATTCGGACAGCCCCAGCATTTT. The chain joins TRBV7-7 to TRBJ1-5; 10 bases align to TRBD1. CDR1 is SSHAT and CDR2 is FNYEAQ in the germline V gene (reference sequence). This CDR3 spans 16 amino acids. Drawing the rest from reference TRBV7-7 and TRBJ1-5, the complete variable domain is GAGVSQSPRYKVTKRGQDVTLRCDPISSHATLYWYQQALGQGPEFLTYFNYEAQPDKSGLPSDRFSAERPEGSISTLTIQRTEQRDSAMYRCASSPGQGGFGQPQHFGDGTRLSIL.

V and J are TRBV25-1 and TRBJ2-2; D not resolved. This CDR3 region has 15 residues. With 6 bases removed from V and 4 bases from J, the gap between germline ends came to 15 bases. Per germline, CDR1 MGHDK and CDR2 SYGVNS. The DNA for the CDR3 is TGTGCCAGCAGCCAACGCTCTAGTCGCACCGGGGAGCTGTTTTTT. Protein sequence: CASSQRSSRTGELFF.

Comment on this clonotype: A much larger clone is a single base away; this may be a read error. CDR3 bases: TGTGCCAGTAGTCCTTCCGGCAGGTCGCTTGGGGAGACCCAGTACTTC. Protein: CASSPSGRSLGETQYF. The chain uses TRBV19 and TRBJ2-5, with no clear D. The germline gives CDR1 LNHDA, CDR2 SQIVND (reference sequence). V was shortened by 5 bases and J by 5 bases, with 21 bases between the two germline ends. The CDR3 has 16 amino acids. The full variable domain, with the rest looked up from reference TRBV19 and TRBJ2-5, is DGGITQSPKYLFRKEGQNVTLSCEQNLNHDAMYWYRQDPGQGLRLIYYSQIVNDFQKGDIAEGYSVSREKKESFPLTVTSAQKNPTAFYLCASSPSGRSLGETQYFGPGTRLLVL.